The clone carrying this T cell receptor beta chain was found many times. Antigen unknown. The data originate from a study of T cell repertoires in cytomegalovirus infection. The study, taken as a whole, reports: The study identified carriers of CMV plus the relevant HLA from cumulative public TCR beta family frequency. The ex vivo response was dominated by HLA-C-restricted CMV-specific TCR beta clonotypes.

CDR3 length: 13 residues. The germline V and J ends were trimmed by 3 bases and 1 base, with 6 bases remaining between them. Germline V gives CDR1 WSHSY, CDR2 SAAADI. TCRdb passed the reads through MiXCR, listing each CDR3 protein once. The sample holds 200,000 to 300,000 distinct CDR3 sequences; around 15% are singletons and the top ten take about 8.7%. The J gene is TRBJ1-1, the V gene TRBV10-2, with D possibly TRBD1 on 5 matching bases. The sequenced sample consisted of PBMCs. The TCR was taken from a human donor in good health (CMV status not recorded). Some clones in this sample may be carry-over from other donors' samples. This CDR3 is CASSDQGNTEAFF. In DNA, the CDR3 is TGCGCCAGCAGTGATCAGGGGAACACTGAAGCTTTCTTT.